This section outlines one T cell receptor (beta chain) sequence together with its context. V lost 0 bases, J lost 7 bases, and 13 bases lay in between. Germline-derived CDR1 and CDR2 are LNHDA and SQIVND (reference sequence). The CDR3 runs 15 residues. This sample stems from a study of T cell responses to AZD1222 COVID-19 vaccine. The protocol was immunoSEQ multiplex PCR, while the TCRdb copy is restricted to in-frame clones and leaves out a portion. The profile shows about 110,000 clones, around 84% of them singletons. The V call is TRBV19, the J call TRBJ1-5; D not certain. The sequencing used peripheral blood, collected on day 0 of AZD1222 vaccination. The source of this sequence is an adult in good health. CDR3 coding DNA: TGTGCCAGTAGTATAGAAAGCCGGGATAGGCAGCCCCAGCATTTT. This sequence encodes CASSIESRDRQPQHF.